This TCR beta chain was identified in a study of T cell changes during pregnancy in multiple sclerosis. Sequenced by immunoSEQ multiplex PCR; TCRdb stores in-frame clones only, minus some. Here the sample spans roughly 22,000 clones, approximately 90% being singletons. The sample here was CD4+ T cells from peripheral blood mononuclear cells, taken in the first trimester of pregnancy. This TCR was sampled from a female donor in good health, enrolled as a control in a pregnancy study.

CDR3 amino acids: CASSHSTGSYGYTF. The CDR3 DNA reads TGCGCCAGCAGTCATTCGACAGGGAGCTATGGCTACACCTTC. The V gene is TRBV23-1, the J gene TRBJ1-2, with TRBD1 matching over 7 bases. TRBV23-1 has ORF status, its function being uncertain. The CDR3 totals 14 residues. The ends lost 3 bases at V and 4 bases at J; junction bases unmatched: 5.